This record concerns one T cell receptor (beta chain) sequence. Its antigen is currently unknown. Treatment of the sample: around 19 received Ad26.COV2.S at low or high dose, single or two shots; 5 received placebo; per-sample allocation not given. Sample collection was performed on day 63 after the first vaccine or placebo injection. The data originate from a study of Ad26.COV2.S vaccination and SARS-CoV-2 variants. Profiled with immunoSEQ multiplex PCR; TCRdb holds only in-frame clones, not every one. The sample consists of 350,000 to 500,000 clones, around 87% of them appearing once. General study findings and limits: Assessments of TCR breadth and depth may have underestimated the total T cell responses.

CDR1 SGHTA and CDR2 FQGNSA come from the germline V gene. V shed 0 bases, J shed 1 base, and the junction held 13 bases outside the gene matches. The CDR3 spans 19 residues. V gene TRBV7-2 combines with J gene TRBJ2-3; 7 nucleotides agree with TRBD1. The receptor comes from a person aged 18-60 years who received the Ad26.COV2.S COVID-19 vaccine or a placebo. Sequencing used peripheral blood, obtained in a trial of Ad26.COV2.S vaccine versus placebo. The CDR3 DNA reads as TGTGCCAGCAGCTTAGCACCCCCAGACAGGGTTCGGGGCACAGATACGCAGTATTTT. This translates into CASSLAPPDRVRGTDTQYF. Based on the CDR3 plus reference TRBV7-2 and TRBJ2-3, the full variable domain is GAGVSQSPSNKVTEKGKDVELRCDPISGHTALYWYRQSLGQGLEFLIYFQGNSAPDKSGLPSDRFSAERTGGSVSTLTIQRTQQEDSAVYLCASSLAPPDRVRGTDTQYFGPGTRLTVL.